This TCR beta chain derives from a study of molecular identifiers for immune sequencing clone quantification. A single record per CDR3 protein comes from TCRdb applying MiXCR to the PCR reads. Found here are tens of thousands of distinct CDR3 sequences, just over 35% of them singletons; the top ten hold 3% to 4%. Study conclusions and caveats: Clones above 20 RNA copies contained over 97% of effector molecules and under 1% of naive molecules.

Regarding this clonotype: The target antigen is unknown.

It was from around 18,000 to 910,000 sorted cells, with 10%, 30% or 50% RNA, that naive CD8 libraries came. Naive CD8 T cells were FACS-sorted by CD8+CD4-CCR7+CD45RA+ markers. This CDR3 is built from 13 residues. Germline V gene data show CDR1 as SEHNR and CDR2 as FQNEAQ (reference sequence). The V end was cut by 1 base, the J end by 6 bases, with 6 bases between. This rearrangement joins TRBV7-9 to TRBJ2-2, with unresolved D. The receptor's source is a human donor in good health. Some libraries in this study had Jurkat cell RNA spiked in. The source material was naive CD8+ T cells from blood, with Jurkat cell RNA spiked in. Subset given: FACS-sorted CD8+CD4-CCR7+CD45RA+ naive T cells. CDR3 nucleotide sequence: TGTGCCAGCAGCTTAGGACCGCCCGGGGAGCTGTTTTTT. This sequence encodes CASSLGPPGELFF.